The 25 T cell receptor beta chains below were found in one sample sequenced in a study of beta chain features in type 1 diabetes. The entirety of the isolated RNA underwent reverse transcription, so expressed TCRB transcripts were sequenced. The method was immunoSEQ multiplex PCR; TCRdb's version includes in-frame clones alone and lacks a portion of them. The data contain hundreds of thousands of clones, about 63% of them singletons. Sequencing used naive CD4+ T cells from blood. Every receptor here comes from a man younger than 40 in good health.

CDR3 DNA: TGTGCCAGCAGGGGGTCCCTAGCCCATGAGCAGTTCTTC. The encoded protein is CASRGSLAHEQFF. J is TRBJ2-1 and V is TRBV27; tentatively, D is TRBD2 (5 bases). The CDR3 consists of 13 residues. Trimming took 6 bases from V and 8 from J, leaving 14 bases between them. CDR1 is MNHEY, CDR2 SMNVEV, per germline (reference sequence).

The chain links TRBV4-2 to TRBJ1-5; 7 nucleotides align to TRBD1. Looked up from germline, CDR1 is LGHNA and CDR2 is YNFKEQ. This CDR3 contains 16 residues. Germline trimming cut 1 base from V and 4 bases from J; bases unmatched to any gene: 7. CDR3 nucleotide sequence: TGTGCCAGCAGCCAAGTCGCAGGGGGTTTTAATCAGCCCCAGCATTTT. This translates into CASSQVAGGFNQPQHF.

V and J are TRBV29-1 and TRBJ2-1; D may be TRBD2 (6 bases). Germline CDR1 and CDR2: SQVTM and ANQGSEA. V dropped 4 bases and J dropped 8 bases, with 18 bases sitting between them. This CDR3 has 14 residues. The CDR3 sequence: CSVVVRTKFHEQFF. CDR3 DNA: TGCAGCGTTGTTGTGAGGACTAAATTCCATGAGCAGTTCTTC.

The V and J genes are TRBV10-3 and TRBJ2-7; 7 positions match TRBD1. The V segment lost 1 base and the J segment 2 bases; nucleotides outside the gene matches: 11. This CDR3 comprises 17 residues. CDR1 and CDR2 from the germline V gene are ENHRY and SYGVKD. Here the CDR3 DNA reads TGTGCCATCAGTGAGTTGATCGGACAGGTTACCCCCTACGAGCAGTACTTC. Translated, it gives CAISELIGQVTPYEQYF.

For this clone: The sample carries other DNA sequences with the same CDR3. This sequence joins TRBV30 and TRBJ2-7; D unclear. The CDR3 has 12 amino acids. Germline-derived CDR1 and CDR2 are GTSNPN and SVGIG (reference sequence). V lost 3 bases, J lost 2 bases, and 8 bases lay in between. The CDR3 DNA is TGTGCCTGGAGCCCGGGCCCCTACGAGCAGTACTTC. Its translation is CAWSPGPYEQYF.

V is TRBV30 and J is TRBJ1-5, with 9 bases fitting TRBD1. The CDR3 is 14 residues long. V shed 2 bases and J 6 bases; nucleotides not matched to a gene: 5. Germline loops: CDR1 GTSNPN, CDR2 SVGIG (reference sequence). CDR3 protein: CAWSPTGGGQPQHF. The CDR3 DNA reads as TGTGCCTGGAGTCCCACAGGGGGCGGTCAGCCCCAGCATTTT. The full variable domain, rest sourced from reference TRBV30 and TRBJ1-5, is SQTIHQWPATLVQPVGSPLSLECTVEGTSNPNLYWYRQAAGRGLQLLFYSVGIGQISSEVPQNLSASRPQDRQFILSSKKLLLSDSGFYLCAWSPTGGGQPQHFGDGTRLSIL.

The chain carries TRBV30 and TRBJ1-1; no firm D call. V lost 4 bases and J lost 1, with 10 bases in between. Germline V gene sequence: CDR1 GTSNPN, CDR2 SVGIG (reference sequence). The CDR3 covers 13 residues. CDR3 bases: TGTGCCTGGAAGGGAGTAACGAACACTGAAGCTTTCTTT. It translates to CAWKGVTNTEAFF.

This sequence joins TRBV5-6 and TRBJ2-5, with D perhaps being TRBD1 or TRBD2 (5 bases each). The CDR3 is made up of 13 amino acids. Germline-derived CDR1 and CDR2 are SGHDT and YYEEEE. Trimming shortened V by 6 bases and J by 3 bases, and 12 bases separated the two germline ends. The CDR3 coding sequence is TGTGCCAGCACCTCTGGGACGGAAGAGACCCAGTACTTC. Encoded protein: CASTSGTEETQYF.

V usage is TRBV20-1 and J usage is TRBJ1-2; D is undetermined. V lost 3 bases to trimming and J lost 5 bases, with 7 bases between them. Germline CDR1 is DFQATT and CDR2 is SNEGSKA (reference sequence). The CDR3 is 11 amino acids. The DNA of the CDR3 is TGCAGTGCTAGGGTAGATTATGGCTACACCTTC. This sequence encodes CSARVDYGYTF.

The V and J genes are TRBV30 and TRBJ2-1; TRBD2 matches at 8 bases. Germline lookup yields CDR1 GTSNPN and CDR2 SVGIG (reference sequence). V shed 3 bases, J shed 14 bases, and the junction held 9 bases outside the gene matches. The CDR3 extends over 12 amino acids. The CDR3 DNA reads TGTGCCTGGAGCGCCCCCGCGGGGGGAGAGTTCTTC. It yields the protein CAWSAPAGGEFF.

This clone was seen a single time. The chain combines TRBV18 with TRBJ2-6; the D is unclear. The germline V gene encodes CDR1 KGHSH and CDR2 LQKENI. The CDR3 runs 15 residues. Trimming took 3 bases from V and 0 from J, leaving 6 bases between them. The CDR3 nucleotides read TGTGCCAGCTCACCCAGCAGCTCTGGGGCCAACGTCCTGACTTTC. Its translation is CASSPSSSGANVLTF.

The V gene is TRBV30, the J gene TRBJ2-4, with D uncertain. The V gene's germline CDR1 is GTSNPN and CDR2 SVGIG (reference sequence). V lost 0 bases and J 1 base, leaving 7 bases between the germline ends. There are 14 residues in the CDR3. CDR3 bases: TGTGCCTGGAGTGTATCCAGGGCCAAAAACATTCAGTACTTC. Protein sequence: CAWSVSRAKNIQYF.

The gene calls are TRBV25-1 and TRBJ2-5; 7 nucleotides line up with TRBD2. Trimming at V came to 2 bases and at J to 1 base, leaving 1 base not matched to a gene. The CDR3 runs 14 residues. The germline V gene encodes CDR1 MGHDK and CDR2 SYGVNS. As DNA, the CDR3 is TGTGCCAGCAGTGAACTAGCGGTCCAAGAGACCCAGTACTTC. It translates to CASSELAVQETQYF.

The rearrangement uses TRBV29-1 and TRBJ1-2, with D possibly matching TRBD1 (6 bases). V dropped 7 bases and J dropped 6 bases, with 18 bases sitting between them. CDR3 length equals 13 residues. CDR1 is SQVTM, CDR2 ANQGSEA, per germline. This chain's CDR3 is CSAYRGWDNGYTF. CDR3 sequence (DNA): TGCAGCGCATACCGAGGCTGGGACAATGGCTACACCTTC.

This chain uses TRBV7-9 with TRBJ1-1, with D maybe TRBD1 (5 bases). The V end lost 5 bases, the J end lost 5 bases, and 12 bases lay between the germline ends. The CDR3 extends over 13 amino acids. Per the germline V gene, CDR1 is SEHNR and CDR2 is FQNEAQ (reference sequence). Here the CDR3 DNA reads TGTGCCAGCAGCCGGGGGGAAGGTACTGAAGCTTTCTTT. The encoded protein is CASSRGEGTEAFF.

This chain links TRBV7-2 with TRBJ2-3; 11 positions agree with TRBD1. CDR1 is SGHTA and CDR2 is FQGNSA in the germline V gene. The CDR3 is 16 amino acids. The V segment lost 5 bases and the J segment 0 bases; nucleotides outside the gene matches: 4. The CDR3 DNA reads TGTGCCAGCAGCACCGGACAGGGGGCGAGCACAGATACGCAGTATTTT. This encodes CASSTGQGASTDTQYF.

This clone was detected only a few times. The rearrangement links TRBV14 to TRBJ2-5; possible D gene TRBD2, 6 bases. V lost 0 bases, J lost 4 bases, and 9 bases lay in between. This CDR3 has 14 amino acids. The germline V gene has CDR1 SGHDN and CDR2 FVKESK. CDR3 sequence: CASSQDRGRETQYF. CDR3 nucleotides: TGTGCCAGCAGCCAAGATCGGGGGAGAGAGACCCAGTACTTC.

V usage is TRBV2 and J usage is TRBJ1-5; no reliable D call. The V end was cut by 3 bases, the J end by 6 bases, with 6 bases between. Germline-derived CDR1 and CDR2 are SNHLY and FYNNEI. This CDR3 contains 12 residues. The CDR3 DNA reads as TGTGCCAGCAGTGAGCGGCGTCAGCCCCAGCATTTT. It translates to CASSERRQPQHF. The whole variable domain, filled in from reference TRBV2 and TRBJ1-5, reads EPEVTQTPSHQVTQMGQEVILRCVPISNHLYFYWYRQILGQKVEFLVSFYNNEISEKSEIFDDQFSVERPDGSNFTLKIRSTKLEDSAMYFCASSERRQPQHFGDGTRLSIL.

This clone has more than one count but fewer than ten. The chain has TRBV30 and TRBJ1-2; D is unresolved. V gave up 4 bases and J gave up 9 bases, with 12 bases separating them. CDR1 and CDR2 from the germline V gene are GTSNPN and SVGIG (reference sequence). The CDR3 runs to 11 residues. The CDR3 sequence: CAWTGGYSYTF. The CDR3 DNA sequence: TGTGCCTGGACAGGCGGGTATAGCTACACCTTC. Variable domain in full (rest from reference TRBV30 and TRBJ1-2): SQTIHQWPATLVQPVGSPLSLECTVEGTSNPNLYWYRQAAGRGLQLLFYSVGIGQISSEVPQNLSASRPQDRQFILSSKKLLLSDSGFYLCAWTGGYSYTFGSGTRLTVV.

Only a few counts were recorded for this clone. The chain employs TRBV29-1 and TRBJ2-7; 10 bases are a match to TRBD1. V trimming: 5 bases; J trimming: 0 bases; junction bases outside the gene matches: 10. In germline, CDR1 is SQVTM, CDR2 ANQGSEA. The CDR3 covers 16 residues. The CDR3 spells CSVQDRGYTSSYEQYF. CDR3 nucleotide sequence: TGCAGCGTTCAGGACAGGGGGTATACGAGCTCCTACGAGCAGTACTTC.

V gene TRBV4-1 combines with J gene TRBJ2-7; maybe TRBD1 (6 bases). Germline values: CDR1 MGHRA, CDR2 YSYEKL. V gave up 3 bases and J gave up 6 bases, with 15 bases separating them. This CDR3 region has 14 residues. The CDR3 nucleotides are TGCGCCAGCAGCCAGCCAGGGGCGCGGGTCGAGCAGTACTTC. It codes for CASSQPGARVEQYF.

This chain joins TRBV6-5 and TRBJ1-1; D is uncertain. The V end lost 8 bases, the J end lost 0 bases, and 16 bases lay between the germline ends. The CDR3 is made up of 15 amino acids. CDR1 MNHEY and CDR2 SVGAGI come from the germline V gene. Here the CDR3 reads CASLSDGGLNTEAFF. The CDR3 DNA reads TGTGCCAGCCTATCCGACGGAGGGCTGAACACTGAAGCTTTCTTT.

This chain links TRBV11-2 with TRBJ2-5; D is unclear. The CDR3 totals 15 residues. The V and J ends lost 1 base and 0 bases respectively, with 9 bases between them. Germline V CDR1 and CDR2: SGHAT, FQNNGV. CDR3 coding DNA: TGTGCCAGCAGCTTAGCCCCTGGGTACCAAGAGACCCAGTACTTC. This sequence encodes CASSLAPGYQETQYF.

The rearrangement links TRBV13 to TRBJ1-2; tentatively, D is TRBD1 (6 bases). Germline V CDR1 and CDR2: PRHDT, FYEKMQ (reference sequence). V lost 4 bases to trimming and J lost 2 bases, with 20 bases between them. This CDR3 contains 17 residues. The CDR3 nucleotides are TGTGCCAGCAGCTCCCCCCGAACAGGGCTACGCAACTATGGCTACACCTTC. It is translated as CASSSPRTGLRNYGYTF.

The genes are TRBV29-1 and TRBJ1-1; D gene uncertain. Germline CDR1 and CDR2: SQVTM and ANQGSEA. This CDR3 is 15 amino acids long. The V end lost 3 bases, the J end lost 5 bases, and 19 bases lay between the germline ends. The CDR3: CSVDHYAKKETEAFF. DNA for the CDR3: TGCAGCGTTGATCACTACGCCAAGAAGGAGACTGAAGCTTTCTTT. Complete variable domain (other parts from reference TRBV29-1 and TRBJ1-1): SAVISQKPSRDICQRGTSLTIQCQVDSQVTMMFWYRQQPGQSLTLIATANQGSEATYESGFVIDKFPISRPNLTFSTLTVSNMSPEDSSIYLCSVDHYAKKETEAFFGQGTRLTVV.